The rows below give T cell receptor beta chains drawn from one sample of a study of shared clonotypes between healthy human individuals. Repertoires were generated with immunoSEQ multiplex PCR, while TCRdb's copy carries only in-frame clones and drops some. Of some 2,000,000 clones listed, 85% to 95% are singletons. The sequencing sample was made of naive CD4+ T cells sorted from blood. The receptors derive from a man younger than 30 in good health. CDR3s include the opening cysteine and the closing phenylalanine or tryptophan. D genes are given only for firm matches. Size values are once, few and many counts, or a class for expanded clones, and some rows have none.

clone size: NA; V gene: TRBV10-3; J gene: TRBJ1-6; D gene: NA; CDR3 protein: CAINAMGNSPLHF; CDR3 DNA: TGTGCCATCAACGCAATGGGGAATTCACCCCTCCACTTT
clone size: NA; V gene: TRBV4-2; J gene: TRBJ1-1; D gene: NA; CDR3 protein: CASSQGSTEAFF; CDR3 DNA: TGTGCCAGCAGCCAGGGGTCGACTGAAGCTTTCTTT
clone size: NA; V gene: TRBV6-1; J gene: TRBJ2-7; D gene: NA; CDR3 protein: CASSDKGGSYEQYF; CDR3 DNA: TGTGCCAGCAGTGACAAGGGGGGCTCCTACGAGCAGTACTTC
clone size: NA; V gene: TRBV5-6; J gene: TRBJ1-5; D gene: NA; CDR3 protein: CASSLGGRNQPQHF; CDR3 DNA: TGTGCCAGCAGCTTGGGGGGGCGCAATCAGCCCCAGCATTTT
clone size: NA; V gene: TRBV11-3; J gene: TRBJ2-3; D gene: TRBD2; CDR3 protein: CASSLSGTSTDTQYF; CDR3 DNA: TGTGCCAGCAGCTTGAGCGGGACCAGCACAGATACGCAGTATTTT
clone size: NA; V gene: TRBV10-3; J gene: TRBJ2-2; D gene: NA; CDR3 protein: CAISESAGVNTGELFF; CDR3 DNA: TGTGCCATCAGTGAGTCGGCAGGGGTTAACACCGGGGAGCTGTTTTTT
clone size: NA; V gene: TRBV7-3; J gene: TRBJ2-1; D gene: NA; CDR3 protein: CASSPRDGPYNEQFF; CDR3 DNA: TGTGCCAGCAGCCCCCGGGACGGACCCTACAATGAGCAGTTCTTC
clone size: once; V gene: TRBV7-9; J gene: TRBJ2-3; D gene: NA; CDR3 protein: CASTPVSRTDTQYF; CDR3 DNA: TGTGCCAGCACCCCTGTCTCTCGCACAGATACGCAGTATTTT
clone size: NA; V gene: TRBV6-6; J gene: TRBJ2-5; D gene: NA; CDR3 protein: CASSYFRRVAETQYF; CDR3 DNA: TGTGCCAGCAGTTACTTTCGCAGGGTGGCAGAGACCCAGTACTTC
clone size: once; V gene: TRBV5-1; J gene: TRBJ1-1; D gene: NA; CDR3 protein: CASSLGTVNTEAFF; CDR3 DNA: TGCGCCAGCAGCTTGGGTACAGTGAACACTGAAGCTTTCTTT
clone size: NA; V gene: TRBV11-2; J gene: TRBJ1-1; D gene: NA; CDR3 protein: CASSLVQGTAFF; CDR3 DNA: TGTGCCAGCAGCTTAGTGCAGGGAACGGCTTTCTTT
clone size: NA; V gene: TRBV30; J gene: TRBJ2-3; D gene: NA; CDR3 protein: CAWSGRNTRGNTQYF; CDR3 DNA: TGTGCCTGGAGTGGACGGAATACGCGTGGCAATACGCAGTATTTT
clone size: once; V gene: TRBV6-1; J gene: TRBJ1-5; D gene: TRBD1; CDR3 protein: CASSDWPGGPQPQHF; CDR3 DNA: TGTGCCAGCAGTGATTGGCCAGGGGGCCCTCAGCCCCAGCATTTT
clone size: NA; V gene: TRBV7-2; J gene: TRBJ2-7; D gene: TRBD1; CDR3 protein: CASSFTGVNTYEQYF; CDR3 DNA: TGTGCCAGCAGCTTCACAGGGGTGAATACCTACGAGCAGTACTTC
clone size: NA; V gene: TRBV6-1; J gene: TRBJ1-5; D gene: NA; CDR3 protein: CASSEALRNQPQHF; CDR3 DNA: TGTGCCAGCAGTGAAGCCCTCCGCAATCAGCCCCAGCATTTT
clone size: NA; V gene: TRBV18; J gene: TRBJ2-7; D gene: TRBD1; CDR3 protein: CASSPGQGPYEQYF; CDR3 DNA: TGTGCCAGCTCCCCCGGACAGGGGCCCTACGAGCAGTACTTC
clone size: NA; V gene: TRBV4-1; J gene: TRBJ2-3; D gene: NA; CDR3 protein: CASSQVRQILGEDTQYF; CDR3 DNA: TGCGCCAGCAGCCAAGTTAGACAGATCCTTGGGGAAGATACGCAGTATTTT
clone size: NA; V gene: TRBV29-1; J gene: TRBJ1-1; D gene: NA; CDR3 protein: CSVESLLGDTEAFF; CDR3 DNA: TGCAGCGTTGAGTCTCTGCTGGGGGACACTGAAGCTTTCTTT
clone size: once; V gene: TRBV5-4; J gene: TRBJ1-6; D gene: TRBD1; CDR3 protein: CASSLRQGGSSYNSPLHF; CDR3 DNA: TGTGCCAGCAGCTTGCGACAGGGGGGGAGCTCCTATAATTCACCCCTCCACTTT
clone size: NA; V gene: TRBV11-2; J gene: TRBJ1-4; D gene: NA; CDR3 protein: CASSLDGAGNEKLFF; CDR3 DNA: TGTGCCAGCAGCTTAGATGGGGCCGGTAATGAAAAACTGTTTTTT
clone size: NA; V gene: TRBV29-1; J gene: TRBJ2-4; D gene: TRBD2; CDR3 protein: CSVNLPSGGNIQYF; CDR3 DNA: TGCAGCGTCAACCTACCTAGCGGGGGAAACATTCAGTACTTC
clone size: NA; V gene: TRBV27; J gene: TRBJ1-1; D gene: NA; CDR3 protein: CASSSPSRNTEAFF; CDR3 DNA: TGTGCCAGCAGTTCCCCCTCCCGGAACACTGAAGCTTTCTTT
clone size: NA; V gene: TRBV30; J gene: TRBJ2-1; D gene: NA; CDR3 protein: CAWIRRVPYNEQFF; CDR3 DNA: TGTGCCTGGATACGAAGGGTTCCCTACAATGAGCAGTTCTTC
clone size: NA; V gene: TRBV10-3; J gene: TRBJ2-2; D gene: TRBD1; CDR3 protein: CAISDPGQGSNTGELFF; CDR3 DNA: TGTGCCATCAGTGACCCGGGACAGGGCTCGAACACCGGGGAGCTGTTTTTT
clone size: once; V gene: TRBV6-1; J gene: TRBJ2-7; D gene: NA; CDR3 protein: CASTRDNYEQYF; CDR3 DNA: TGTGCCAGCACTAGGGACAACTACGAGCAGTACTTC
clone size: NA; V gene: TRBV25-1; J gene: TRBJ1-2; D gene: NA; CDR3 protein: CASSDGPEWGYTF; CDR3 DNA: TGTGCCAGCAGTGACGGCCCCGAGTGGGGCTACACCTTC
clone size: NA; V gene: TRBV2; J gene: TRBJ2-1; D gene: TRBD2; CDR3 protein: CASLKGLAGGNEQFF; CDR3 DNA: TGTGCCAGCTTAAAGGGTTTAGCGGGGGGGAATGAGCAGTTCTTC
clone size: NA; V gene: TRBV27; J gene: TRBJ2-7; D gene: NA; CDR3 protein: CASSSVATEQYF; CDR3 DNA: TGTGCCAGCAGTTCGGTAGCGACCGAGCAGTACTTC
clone size: NA; V gene: TRBV5-5; J gene: TRBJ1-5; D gene: NA; CDR3 protein: CASRVNTVSNQPQHF; CDR3 DNA: TGTGCCAGCAGGGTCAACACAGTTAGCAATCAGCCCCAGCATTTT
clone size: NA; V gene: TRBV5-4; J gene: TRBJ2-2; D gene: NA; CDR3 protein: CASSPRDTGELFF; CDR3 DNA: TGTGCCAGCAGCCCGCGGGACACCGGGGAGCTGTTTTTT
clone size: NA; V gene: TRBV6-1; J gene: TRBJ1-5; D gene: NA; CDR3 protein: CASRTRNAGQPQHF; CDR3 DNA: TGTGCCAGCAGGACGCGGAACGCGGGTCAGCCCCAGCATTTT
clone size: NA; V gene: TRBV2; J gene: TRBJ2-7; D gene: NA; CDR3 protein: CASSEGIATYEQYF; CDR3 DNA: TGTGCCAGCAGTGAGGGGATTGCTACCTACGAGCAGTACTTC
clone size: NA; V gene: TRBV5-5; J gene: TRBJ2-3; D gene: TRBD1; CDR3 protein: CASSVPGTGVDTQYF; CDR3 DNA: TGTGCCAGCAGCGTCCCCGGGACAGGGGTTGATACGCAGTATTTT
clone size: NA; V gene: TRBV6-6; J gene: TRBJ1-4; D gene: NA; CDR3 protein: CASASPNEKLFF; CDR3 DNA: TGTGCCAGCGCCTCCCCCAACGAAAAACTGTTTTTT
clone size: NA; V gene: TRBV11-3; J gene: TRBJ1-5; D gene: TRBD1; CDR3 protein: CASSRSRGTGANQPQHF; CDR3 DNA: TGTGCCAGCAGCCGCAGCCGCGGGACAGGTGCCAATCAGCCCCAGCATTTT
clone size: NA; V gene: TRBV29-1; J gene: TRBJ1-1; D gene: NA; CDR3 protein: CSVLGGGTEAFF; CDR3 DNA: TGCAGCGTTCTTGGGGGGGGCACTGAAGCTTTCTTT